The subject of this entry is one T cell receptor (beta chain). Its antigen target is currently unknown. Base qualities are not provided; no much larger clone lies one nucleotide away. The collaborating institutions used their own protocols to collect whole blood in K2EDTA tubes. For TCRbeta analysis, collaborators shipped samples as frozen whole blood, isolated PBMCs, or DNA extracted from either of those sample types. The data were obtained in a study of blood T cell repertoires in COVID-19 (dated by TCRdb to 2020 to 2021). Regarding the study in general: Samples from collaborators originated in the United States, Italy and Spain and spanned both the acute and convalescent phases of COVID-19. The material from the prospective study consisted of cDNA or gDNA derived from T cells, B-cell-depleted T cells, or PBMCs. The dataset comprised deeply sampled blood TCRbeta repertoires from subjects exposed to, actively infected with, or recovered from COVID-19. The repertoires were released in a freely available public database intended as a resource for research on the immune response to SARS-CoV-2. The samples were drawn from the first 160 participants of the ongoing ImmuneRACE study and from 1,254 subjects provided by 6 global collaborators. Sample metadata almost always included a de-identified subject ID, COVID-19 status, age in years and sex. Where HLA class I and class II types were available, the types were taken from metadata supplied by the sample provider, not from assay-based typing.

Paper-wide results and their limitations: The quantity of clinical and demographic metadata differed by source and by participant and was supplied without curation.

TCRbeta CDR3 regions were amplified from genomic DNA by means of the immunoSEQ Assay, a bias-controlled multiplex PCR. On the study's bioinformatics: Within the assay, amplification of reference gene primers was used to estimate how many nucleated cells each sample contained. Sequence reads were collapsed and filtered to measure the absolute abundance of every unique TCRbeta CDR3 rearrangement. For each sample, productive Simpson clonality was calculated as the square root of Simpson's diversity index across productive rearrangements. TCRdb re-hosts the immuneACCESS table, in-frame sequences only. Its copies lack some clones; in the studies checked, an unresolved V gene accounts for under half of them, and the cause for the rest is not known. D and trimming come from the DNA, and the V and J calls and clone size come from that table. The sample records around 100,000 clones, about 87% of which are singletons. 4.6% of the sample is taken by the ten largest.

V was cut back by 4 bases and J by 9 bases, leaving a gap of 16 bases between them. The CDR3 covers 14 residues, taking in both the cysteine and the phenylalanine. The CDR3 DNA has 42 bases and is translated from base 1. CDR1 and CDR2 are read off the germline V gene (reference sequence) as MNHEY and SMNVEV. The sequence came from a woman aged 50 to 60 with acute or convalescent COVID-19. The sequence links TRBV27 to TRBJ2-1; a tentative D call is TRBD2 (5 bases match). Sequenced material: peripheral blood. The CDR3 reads CASSSSLEGGEQFF. Here is the DNA: TGTGCCAGCAGTTCCTCACTAGAAGGCGGTGAGCAGTTCTTC.